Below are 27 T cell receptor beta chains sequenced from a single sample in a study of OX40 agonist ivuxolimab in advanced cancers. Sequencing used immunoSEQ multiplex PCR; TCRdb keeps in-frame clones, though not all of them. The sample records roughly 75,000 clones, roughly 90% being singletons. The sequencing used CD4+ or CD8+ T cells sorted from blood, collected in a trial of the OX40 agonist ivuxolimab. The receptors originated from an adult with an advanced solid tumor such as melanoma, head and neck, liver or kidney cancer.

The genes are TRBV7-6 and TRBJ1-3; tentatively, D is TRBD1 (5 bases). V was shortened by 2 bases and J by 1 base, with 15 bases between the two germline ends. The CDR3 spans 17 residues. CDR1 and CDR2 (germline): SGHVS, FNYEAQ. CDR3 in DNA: TGTGCCAGCAGCTTACTGATAGGAGGGGCTTCTGGAAACACCATATATTTT. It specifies CASSLLIGGASGNTIYF.

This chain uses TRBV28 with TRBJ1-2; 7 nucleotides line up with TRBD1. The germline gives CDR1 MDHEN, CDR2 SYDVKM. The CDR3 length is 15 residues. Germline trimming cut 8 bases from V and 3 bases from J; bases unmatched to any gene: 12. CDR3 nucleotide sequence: TGTGCCAGCGCGGGGACAGCGGACGCTTACTATGGCTACACCTTC. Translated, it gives CASAGTADAYYGYTF.

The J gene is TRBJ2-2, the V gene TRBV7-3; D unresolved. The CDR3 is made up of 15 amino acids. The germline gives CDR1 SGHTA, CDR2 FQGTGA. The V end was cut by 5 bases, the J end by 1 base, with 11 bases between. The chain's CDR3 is CASSPSRENTGELFF. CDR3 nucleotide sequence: TGTGCCAGCAGCCCCTCAAGGGAGAACACCGGGGAGCTGTTTTTT.

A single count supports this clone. In DNA form, the CDR3 reads TGTGCCATCAGTGGGGGTTACGAGCAGTACTTC. It translates to CAISGGYEQYF. The chain couples TRBV10-3 to TRBJ2-7; the D is unclear. CDR3 length: 11 amino acids. CDR1 and CDR2 (germline): ENHRY, SYGVKD. V dropped 4 bases and J dropped 4 bases, with 5 bases sitting between them.

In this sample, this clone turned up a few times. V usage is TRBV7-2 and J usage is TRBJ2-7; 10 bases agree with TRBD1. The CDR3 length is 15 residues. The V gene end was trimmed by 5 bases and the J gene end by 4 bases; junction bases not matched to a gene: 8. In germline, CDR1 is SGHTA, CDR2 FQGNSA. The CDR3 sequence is CASSPDGTGAYEQYF. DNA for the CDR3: TGTGCCAGCAGCCCGGACGGGACAGGGGCATACGAGCAGTACTTC.

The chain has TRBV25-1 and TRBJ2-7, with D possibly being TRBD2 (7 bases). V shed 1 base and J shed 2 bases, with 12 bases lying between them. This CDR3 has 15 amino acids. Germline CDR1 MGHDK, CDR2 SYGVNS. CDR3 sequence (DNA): TGTGCCAGCAGTGAATCGCGGGGGCTCGCCTACGAGCAGTACTTC. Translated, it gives CASSESRGLAYEQYF.

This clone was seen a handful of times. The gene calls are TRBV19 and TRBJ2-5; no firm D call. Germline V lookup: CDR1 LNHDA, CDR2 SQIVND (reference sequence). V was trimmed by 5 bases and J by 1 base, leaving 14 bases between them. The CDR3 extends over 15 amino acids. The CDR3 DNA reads TGTGCCAGTAGTTTAAGAGCAGAGATCCAAGAGACCCAGTACTTC. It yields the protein CASSLRAEIQETQYF.

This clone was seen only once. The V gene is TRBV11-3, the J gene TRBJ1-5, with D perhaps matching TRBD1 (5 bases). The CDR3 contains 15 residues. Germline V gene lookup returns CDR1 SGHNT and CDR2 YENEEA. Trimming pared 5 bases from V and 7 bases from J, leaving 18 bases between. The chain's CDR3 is CASSPRAGIRQPQHF. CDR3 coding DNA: TGTGCCAGCAGCCCCCGGGCAGGGATTAGACAGCCCCAGCATTTT. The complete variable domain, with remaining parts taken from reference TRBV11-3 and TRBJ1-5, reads EAGVVQSPRYKIIEKKQPVAFWCNPISGHNTLYWYLQNLGQGPELLIRYENEEAVDDSQLPKDRFSAERLKGVDSTLKIQPAELGDSAVYLCASSPRAGIRQPQHFGDGTRLSIL.

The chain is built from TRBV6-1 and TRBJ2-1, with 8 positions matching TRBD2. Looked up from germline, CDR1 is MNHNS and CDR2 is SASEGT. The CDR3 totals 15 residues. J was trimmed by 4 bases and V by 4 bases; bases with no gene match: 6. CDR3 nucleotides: TGTGCCAGCAGTGCCTACGGGGGGGTTTACAATGAGCAGTTCTTC. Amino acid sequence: CASSAYGGVYNEQFF.

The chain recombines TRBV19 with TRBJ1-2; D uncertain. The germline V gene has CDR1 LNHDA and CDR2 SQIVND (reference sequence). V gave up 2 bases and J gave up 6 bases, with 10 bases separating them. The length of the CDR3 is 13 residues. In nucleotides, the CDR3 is TGTGCCAGTAGTATAAACAGCGTAAATGGCTACACCTTC. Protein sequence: CASSINSVNGYTF.

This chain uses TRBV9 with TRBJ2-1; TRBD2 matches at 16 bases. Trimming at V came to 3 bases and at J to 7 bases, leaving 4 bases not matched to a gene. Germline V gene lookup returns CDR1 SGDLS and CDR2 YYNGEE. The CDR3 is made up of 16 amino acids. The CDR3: CASSARGLAGGNEQFF. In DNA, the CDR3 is TGTGCCAGCAGCGCCCGGGGACTAGCGGGGGGGAATGAGCAGTTCTTC.

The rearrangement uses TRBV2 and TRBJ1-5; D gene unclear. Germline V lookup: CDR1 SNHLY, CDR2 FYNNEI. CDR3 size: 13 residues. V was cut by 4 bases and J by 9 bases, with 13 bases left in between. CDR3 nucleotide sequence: TGTGCCAGCAGTGGGGGAAACAGATCGCCCCAGCATTTT. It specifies CASSGGNRSPQHF.

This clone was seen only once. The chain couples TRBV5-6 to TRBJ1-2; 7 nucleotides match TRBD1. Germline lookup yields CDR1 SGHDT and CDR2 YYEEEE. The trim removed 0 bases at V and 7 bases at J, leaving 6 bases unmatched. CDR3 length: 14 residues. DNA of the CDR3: TGTGCCAGCAGCTTGGATGCCAGGGGGATTGGCTACACCTTC. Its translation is CASSLDARGIGYTF.

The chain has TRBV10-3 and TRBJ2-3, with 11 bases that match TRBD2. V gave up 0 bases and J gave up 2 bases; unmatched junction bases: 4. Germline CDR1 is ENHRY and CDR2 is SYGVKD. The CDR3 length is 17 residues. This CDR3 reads CAISESGLADSTDTQYF. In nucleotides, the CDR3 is TGTGCCATCAGTGAGTCGGGACTAGCGGATTCCACAGATACGCAGTATTTT.

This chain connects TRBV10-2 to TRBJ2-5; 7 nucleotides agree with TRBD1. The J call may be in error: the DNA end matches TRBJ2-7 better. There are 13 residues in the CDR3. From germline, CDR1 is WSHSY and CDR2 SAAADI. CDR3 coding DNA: TGCGCCAGCAGGAACGACAGGGACTACGAGCAGTACTTC. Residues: CASRNDRDYEQYF.

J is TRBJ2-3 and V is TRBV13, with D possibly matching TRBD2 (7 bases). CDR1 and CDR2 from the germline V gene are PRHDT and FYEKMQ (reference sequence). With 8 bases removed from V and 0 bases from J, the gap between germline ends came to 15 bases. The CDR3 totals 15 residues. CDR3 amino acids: CASGKGGRSTDTQYF. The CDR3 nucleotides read TGTGCCAGCGGAAAGGGGGGGAGAAGCACAGATACGCAGTATTTT. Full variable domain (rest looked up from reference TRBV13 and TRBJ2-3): AAGVIQSPRHLIKEKRETATLKCYPIPRHDTVYWYQQGPGQDPQFLISFYEKMQSDKGSIPDRFSAQQFSDYHSELNMSSLELGDSALYFCASGKGGRSTDTQYFGPGTRLTVL.

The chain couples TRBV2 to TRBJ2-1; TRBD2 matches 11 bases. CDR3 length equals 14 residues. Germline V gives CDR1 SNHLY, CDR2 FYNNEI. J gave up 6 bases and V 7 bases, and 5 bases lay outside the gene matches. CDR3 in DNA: TGTGCCAGCAAGGCTAGCGGGGGGACCAATGAGCAGTTCTTC. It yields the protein CASKASGGTNEQFF.

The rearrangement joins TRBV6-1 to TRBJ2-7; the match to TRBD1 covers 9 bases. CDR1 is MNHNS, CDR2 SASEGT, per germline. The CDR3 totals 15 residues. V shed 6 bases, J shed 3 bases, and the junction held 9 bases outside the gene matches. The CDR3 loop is CASRDPGQGFYEQYF. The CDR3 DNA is TGTGCCAGCAGAGATCCGGGACAGGGCTTCTACGAGCAGTACTTC.

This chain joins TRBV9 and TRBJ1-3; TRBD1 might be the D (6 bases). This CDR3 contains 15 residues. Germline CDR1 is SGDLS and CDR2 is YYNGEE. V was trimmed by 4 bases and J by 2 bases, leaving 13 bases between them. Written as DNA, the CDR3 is TGTGCCAGCAGCCCGTCAGGGGTGGCTGGAAACACCATATATTTT. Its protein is CASSPSGVAGNTIYF.

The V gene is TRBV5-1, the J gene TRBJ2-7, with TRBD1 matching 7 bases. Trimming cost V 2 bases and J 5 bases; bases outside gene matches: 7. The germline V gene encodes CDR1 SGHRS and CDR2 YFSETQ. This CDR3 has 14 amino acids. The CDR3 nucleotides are TGCGCCAGCAGCTTAGACCTAGACAGGGACGAGCAGTACTTC. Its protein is CASSLDLDRDEQYF. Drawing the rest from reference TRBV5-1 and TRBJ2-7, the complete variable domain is KAGVTQTPRYLIKTRGQQVTLSCSPISGHRSVSWYQQTPGQGLQFLFEYFSETQRNKGNFPGRFSGRQFSNSRSEMNVSTLELGDSALYLCASSLDLDRDEQYFGPGTRLTVT.

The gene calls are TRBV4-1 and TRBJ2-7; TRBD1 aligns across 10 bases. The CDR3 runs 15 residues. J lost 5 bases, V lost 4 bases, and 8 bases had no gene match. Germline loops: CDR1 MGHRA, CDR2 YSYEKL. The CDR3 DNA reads TGCGCCAGCAGCCGGTCGGGACAGGGGATGGACGAGCAGTACTTC. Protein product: CASSRSGQGMDEQYF.

CDR3 sequence: CASSSQYEQYF. The CDR3 DNA reads TGTGCCAGCAGTTCACAGTACGAGCAGTACTTC. The genes are TRBV6-5 and TRBJ2-7; D ambiguous. Germline loops: CDR1 MNHEY, CDR2 SVGAGI. V lost 4 bases and J 4 bases, leaving 5 bases between the germline ends. The CDR3 consists of 11 residues.

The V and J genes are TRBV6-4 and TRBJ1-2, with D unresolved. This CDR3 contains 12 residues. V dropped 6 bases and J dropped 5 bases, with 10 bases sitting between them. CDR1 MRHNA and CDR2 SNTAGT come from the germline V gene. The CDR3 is CASRGPDYGYTF. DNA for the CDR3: TGTGCCAGCAGGGGTCCCGATTATGGCTACACCTTC.

CDR3 DNA: TGTGCCAGCAGACTCGGGGTGGGTCAGCCCCAGCATTTT. Translating gives CASRLGVGQPQHF. The chain combines TRBV27 with TRBJ1-5, with no clear D. Trimming took 6 bases from V and 6 from J, leaving 12 bases between them. The germline V gene encodes CDR1 MNHEY and CDR2 SMNVEV (reference sequence). This CDR3 has 13 amino acids.

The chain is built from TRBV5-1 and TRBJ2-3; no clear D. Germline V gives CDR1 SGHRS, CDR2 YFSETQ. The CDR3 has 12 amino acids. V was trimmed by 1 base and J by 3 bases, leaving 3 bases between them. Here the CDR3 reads CASSLTTDTQYF. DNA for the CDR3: TGCGCCAGCAGCTTGACGACAGATACGCAGTATTTT.

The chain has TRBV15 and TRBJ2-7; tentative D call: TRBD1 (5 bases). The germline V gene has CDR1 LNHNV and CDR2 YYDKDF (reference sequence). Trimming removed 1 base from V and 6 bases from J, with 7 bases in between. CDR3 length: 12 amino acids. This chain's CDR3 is CATSRADSEQYF. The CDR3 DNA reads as TGTGCCACCAGCAGAGCCGACAGCGAGCAGTACTTC.

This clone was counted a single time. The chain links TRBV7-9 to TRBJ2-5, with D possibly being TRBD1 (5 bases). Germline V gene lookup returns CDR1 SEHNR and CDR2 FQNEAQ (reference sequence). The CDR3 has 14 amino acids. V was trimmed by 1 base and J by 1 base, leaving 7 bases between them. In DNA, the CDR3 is TGTGCCAGCAGCTTAGGGACATCCCAAGAGACCCAGTACTTC. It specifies CASSLGTSQETQYF.